Each of the 13 T cell receptor beta chains below was sequenced from the same sample in a study of T cell responses to AZD1222 COVID-19 vaccine. TCRdb keeps only in-frame clones here, not all; method: immunoSEQ multiplex PCR. Counted here are fewer than 150,000 clones, 85% to 95% occurring once; the ten biggest clones make up approximately 5%. The starting material was peripheral blood, obtained 28 days after the second AZD1222 dose. These receptors were obtained from an adult who received the AZD1222 COVID-19 vaccine.

The chain recombines TRBV7-9 with TRBJ1-1; tentative D call: TRBD1 (6 bases). The CDR3 contains 14 residues. The germline gives CDR1 SEHNR, CDR2 FQNEAQ (reference sequence). V lost 5 bases to trimming and J lost 1 base, with 11 bases between them. The DNA for the CDR3 is TGTGCCAGCAGCAGCTTACAGGGGAACACTGAAGCTTTCTTT. This encodes CASSSLQGNTEAFF.

The chain has TRBV5-5 and TRBJ1-1; 10 bases are shared with TRBD1. After removal of 1 base from V and 0 bases from J, the junction contained 12 bases not matched to a gene. Germline V lookup: CDR1 SGHKS, CDR2 YYEKEE (reference sequence). The CDR3 totals 19 residues. The CDR3 bases are TGTGCCAGCAGCTTGAGCGGGACAGGGGCTGTTGAAATGAACACTGAAGCTTTCTTT. Amino acids: CASSLSGTGAVEMNTEAFF.

The chain uses TRBV29-1 and TRBJ2-3; D possibly corresponds to TRBD2 (5 bases). Between the trimmed V and J ends, which lost 6 bases and 1 base, there was a span of 14 bases. The germline gives CDR1 SQVTM, CDR2 ANQGSEA. The CDR3 has 14 residues. The CDR3 sequence: CSVDLGLGTDTQYF. DNA of the CDR3: TGCAGCGTGGACTTGGGTTTAGGCACAGATACGCAGTATTTT.

V usage is TRBV4-1 and J usage is TRBJ2-7; 13 nucleotides line up with TRBD2. Per the germline V gene, CDR1 is MGHRA and CDR2 is YSYEKL. The J segment lost 4 bases and the V segment lost 3 bases, leaving 6 bases of the junction unmatched. The CDR3 runs 16 residues. The DNA of the CDR3 is TGCGCCAGCAGCCACCTACCGGGACTAGCGGGGTACGAGCAGTACTTC. Protein product: CASSHLPGLAGYEQYF.

The genes are TRBV6-5 and TRBJ2-4; a weak D match, TRBD1 (5 bases). The CDR3 covers 14 residues. V lost 2 bases to trimming and J lost 5 bases, with 10 bases between them. Per the germline V gene, CDR1 is MNHEY and CDR2 is SVGAGI. The DNA of the CDR3 is TGTGCCAGCAGTTACGGAACAGGTGAAAACATTCAGTACTTC. Translating gives CASSYGTGENIQYF.

The chain's CDR3 is CASSINTIYGYTF. In nucleotides, the CDR3 is TGTGCCAGTAGTATTAACACCATCTATGGCTACACCTTC. This chain connects TRBV19 to TRBJ1-2; D remains ambiguous. Trimming shortened V by 3 bases and J by 4 bases, and 9 bases separated the two germline ends. The CDR3 spans 13 residues. Per the germline V gene, CDR1 is LNHDA and CDR2 is SQIVND (reference sequence).

V usage is TRBV7-6 and J usage is TRBJ2-3; TRBD2 matches 11 bases. The CDR3 is made up of 17 amino acids. Losses at the gene ends were 5 bases for V and 5 bases for J; bases not matched to a gene: 12. Germline V gives CDR1 SGHVS, CDR2 FNYEAQ. The DNA for the CDR3 is TGTGCCAGCAGCCCAATAGGACTAGCGGGTCTTTTAGATACGCAGTATTTT. Amino acid sequence: CASSPIGLAGLLDTQYF.

J is TRBJ2-3 and V is TRBV21-1; the D segment call TRBD2 is taken from the table without a DNA check. TRBV21-1 is shown as a pseudogene. The CDR3 runs 18 residues. CDR3 DNA: TGTGCCAGCAGCAAACCACATGGGGGGAAGGGTCGGACAGATACGCAGTATTTT. Amino acids: CASSKPHGGKGRTDTQYF.

The chain has TRBV2 and TRBJ1-4; no definite D call. The germline CDR1 and CDR2 sequences are SNHLY and FYNNEI. The V gene lost 3 bases and the J gene lost 6 bases, with 11 bases spanning the gap. CDR3 length: 14 amino acids. CDR3 sequence: CASSEMGKDEKLFF. The CDR3 region has the DNA TGTGCCAGCAGTGAGATGGGGAAGGATGAAAAACTGTTTTTT.

This chain connects TRBV7-2 to TRBJ1-2, with a tentative D call TRBD1 (5 bases). This CDR3 has 16 residues. Germline lookup yields CDR1 SGHTA and CDR2 FQGNSA. Trimming removed 5 bases from V and 5 bases from J, with 21 bases in between. The CDR3 loop is CASSLDGGGIGYGYTF. The CDR3, as DNA: TGTGCCAGCAGCCTAGACGGGGGGGGAATAGGGTATGGCTACACCTTC. Full variable domain (remainder filled in from reference TRBV7-2 and TRBJ1-2): GAGVSQSPSNKVTEKGKDVELRCDPISGHTALYWYRQSLGQGLEFLIYFQGNSAPDKSGLPSDRFSAERTGGSVSTLTIQRTQQEDSAVYLCASSLDGGGIGYGYTFGSGTRLTVV.

V gene TRBV7-9 combines with J gene TRBJ1-5; 8 bases are shared with TRBD1. J was trimmed by 0 bases and V by 5 bases; bases with no gene match: 12. The germline CDR1 and CDR2 sequences are SEHNR and FQNEAQ (reference sequence). The CDR3 consists of 18 residues. CDR3 protein: CASSQGQGEEFSNQPQHF. The CDR3 bases are TGTGCCAGCAGCCAAGGACAGGGTGAAGAGTTTAGCAATCAGCCCCAGCATTTT. The variable domain in full, with the rest retrieved from reference TRBV7-9 and TRBJ1-5, is DTGVSQNPRHKITKRGQNVTFRCDPISEHNRLYWYRQTLGQGPEFLTYFQNEAQLEKSRLLSDRFSAERPKGSFSTLEIQRTEQGDSAMYLCASSQGQGEEFSNQPQHFGDGTRLSIL.

The J gene is TRBJ1-2, the V gene TRBV5-1, with 9 nucleotides matching TRBD1. This CDR3 comprises 17 residues. Germline V gene sequence: CDR1 SGHRS, CDR2 YFSETQ. After removal of 3 bases from V and 5 bases from J, the junction contained 14 bases not matched to a gene. CDR3 in amino acids: CASSWDEQGAIGYGYTF. For the CDR3, the DNA is TGCGCCAGCAGCTGGGATGAACAGGGGGCAATAGGGTATGGCTACACCTTC.

The rearrangement uses TRBV30 and TRBJ2-2, with D perhaps given as TRBD1 or TRBD2 (5 bases each). The CDR3 is 15 amino acids. Germline CDR1 GTSNPN, CDR2 SVGIG (reference sequence). V gave up 4 bases and J gave up 6 bases, with 18 bases separating them. CDR3 coding DNA: TGTGCCTGGACCCAGGGACGACGGAATCCCGGGGAGCTGTTTTTT. Amino acid sequence: CAWTQGRRNPGELFF.